What follows is one T cell receptor (beta chain) and its context. The data are from a study of cytomegalovirus exposure and HLA in healthy donors. 13 Jbeta primers and 60 Vbeta primers were used for the PCR. Sequenced by immunoSEQ multiplex PCR; TCRdb stores in-frame clones only, minus some. The sample holds fewer than 200,000 clones, more than 65% seen once. The TCR originated in a man in his thirties or forties in good health and CMV-seronegative. Source material: PBMCs.

The CDR3 DNA is TGTGCCAGCAGCCCGAACAGGGACGATCCCGGGGAGCTGTTTTTT. This translates into CASSPNRDDPGELFF. This rearrangement joins TRBV6-5 to TRBJ2-2; tentative D call: TRBD1 (6 bases). The germline gives CDR1 MNHEY, CDR2 SVGAGI. Trimming removed 6 bases at V and 6 bases at J, with 17 bases between. This CDR3 spans 15 amino acids.